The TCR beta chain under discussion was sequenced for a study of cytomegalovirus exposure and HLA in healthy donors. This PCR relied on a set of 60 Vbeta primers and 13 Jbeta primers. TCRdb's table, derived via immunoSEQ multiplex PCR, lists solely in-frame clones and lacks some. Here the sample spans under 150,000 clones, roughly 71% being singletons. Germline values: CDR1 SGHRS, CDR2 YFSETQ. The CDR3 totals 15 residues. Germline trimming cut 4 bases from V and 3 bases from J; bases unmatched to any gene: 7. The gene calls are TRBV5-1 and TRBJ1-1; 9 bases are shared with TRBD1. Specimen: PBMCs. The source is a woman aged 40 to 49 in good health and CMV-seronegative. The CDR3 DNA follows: TGCGCCAGCAGCGTACGACAGGGGGTATACACTGAAGCTTTCTTT. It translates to CASSVRQGVYTEAFF. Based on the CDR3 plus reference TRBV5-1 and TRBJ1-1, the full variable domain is KAGVTQTPRYLIKTRGQQVTLSCSPISGHRSVSWYQQTPGQGLQFLFEYFSETQRNKGNFPGRFSGRQFSNSRSEMNVSTLELGDSALYLCASSVRQGVYTEAFFGQGTRLTVV.